A single sample gave rise to the 5 T cell receptor beta chains below, sequenced in a study of cytomegalovirus exposure and HLA in healthy donors. Both 60 Vbeta primers and 13 Jbeta primers went into the PCR. The protocol was immunoSEQ multiplex PCR, while the TCRdb copy is restricted to in-frame clones and leaves out a portion. The repertoire holds 70,000 to 80,000 clones, with about four fifths as singletons. The sequenced sample consisted of PBMCs. The receptors were gathered from a woman between 35 and 50 years old in good health and CMV-seropositive.

A word on this clone: Sequence at one end of the junction differs from germline and may be a read error. The gene calls are TRBV7-9 and TRBJ2-5; TRBD1 matches 7 bases. The CDR3 length is 15 residues. CDR1 is SEHNR, CDR2 FQNEAQ, per germline (reference sequence). CDR3 nucleotide sequence: TGTTCCAGCAGCTCAACCGGGACAGACCAAGAGACCCAGTACTTC. It yields the protein CSSSSTGTDQETQYF.

This chain connects TRBV7-2 to TRBJ2-4; 8 nucleotides match TRBD1. V was pared by 3 bases and J by 7 bases, with 8 bases of the junction left unmatched. Germline V gives CDR1 SGHTA, CDR2 FQGNSA. The CDR3 is 15 residues long. In DNA form, the CDR3 reads TGTGCCAGCAGCTTCTCGGACGGGACAGGCAACATTCAGTACTTC. Its protein is CASSFSDGTGNIQYF.

Points on this clone: Other nucleotide sequences in the sample specify the same CDR3. This chain links TRBV20-1 with TRBJ1-2; TRBD1 matches at 9 bases. The CDR3 is made up of 11 amino acids. Germline V gene sequence: CDR1 DFQATT, CDR2 SNEGSKA (reference sequence). For the CDR3, the DNA is TGCAGGGGCACAGGGGGCAATGGCTACACCTTC. Its translation is CRGTGGNGYTF.

The chain combines TRBV11-3 with TRBJ1-1; no definite D call. CDR1 is SGHNT, CDR2 YENEEA, per germline. The CDR3 length is 13 residues. V was clipped by 1 base and J by 4 bases, with 7 bases between them. CDR3 coding DNA: TGTGCCAGCAGCTTAGGAGTGAGCACTGAAGCTTTCTTT. Translating it yields CASSLGVSTEAFF.

There are a few counts of this clone. V and J are TRBV30 and TRBJ1-2, with 8 bases that match TRBD1. In germline, CDR1 is GTSNPN, CDR2 SVGIG (reference sequence). With 2 bases clipped from V and 6 bases from J, the junction kept 2 bases outside the gene matches. CDR3 size: 12 residues. In nucleotides, the CDR3 is TGTGCCTGGAGTCGGACAGGGAATGGCTACACCTTC. Protein product: CAWSRTGNGYTF.